This section outlines one T cell receptor beta chain sequence together with its context. Its antigen is unknown. Individual cDNA molecules received unique molecular identifiers. TCRdb reprocessed the 5' RACE reads via MiXCR and lists one record per CDR3 protein. Among tens of thousands of distinct CDR3 sequences, under 8% were seen once, and the ten largest hold 5% to 7%. This sample is drawn from a study of early T cells in non-severe SARS-CoV-2 infection. Study-wide context: It was bulk RNA from unsorted whole blood that was sequenced, and the chains were unpaired.

CDR3 length equals 15 residues. Germline trimming cut 5 bases from V and 4 bases from J; bases unmatched to any gene: 5. Study outcomes and limitations: Private and CD4 specificities were missed by VDJdb matching, which favored anti-spike CD8 responses.

This TCR was recovered from an adult who was a healthcare worker with PCR-confirmed SARS-CoV-2 infection or an uninfected control (not recorded which). Sequencing used whole blood. V and J are TRBV12-3 or TRBV12-4 and TRBJ2-1; 10 nucleotides line up with TRBD2. CDR3 DNA: TGTGCCAGCAGTCTTAGCGGGAGGACTTACAATGAGCAGTTCTTC. It yields the protein CASSLSGRTYNEQFF.